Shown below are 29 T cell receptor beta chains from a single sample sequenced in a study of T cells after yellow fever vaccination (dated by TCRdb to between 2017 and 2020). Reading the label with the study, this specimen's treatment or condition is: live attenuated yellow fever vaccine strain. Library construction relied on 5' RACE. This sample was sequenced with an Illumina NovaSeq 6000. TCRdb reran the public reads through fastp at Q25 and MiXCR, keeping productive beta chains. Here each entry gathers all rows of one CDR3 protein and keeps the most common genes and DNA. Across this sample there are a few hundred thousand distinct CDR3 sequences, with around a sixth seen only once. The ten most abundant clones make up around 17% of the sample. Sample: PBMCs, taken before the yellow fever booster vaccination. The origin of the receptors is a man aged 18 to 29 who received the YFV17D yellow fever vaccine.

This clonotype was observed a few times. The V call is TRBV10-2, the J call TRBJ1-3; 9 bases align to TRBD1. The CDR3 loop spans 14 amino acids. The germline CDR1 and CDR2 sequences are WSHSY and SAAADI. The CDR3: CAATGGTAGNTIYF. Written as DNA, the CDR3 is TGCGCGGCTACAGGGGGCACGGCTGGAAACACCATATATTTT.

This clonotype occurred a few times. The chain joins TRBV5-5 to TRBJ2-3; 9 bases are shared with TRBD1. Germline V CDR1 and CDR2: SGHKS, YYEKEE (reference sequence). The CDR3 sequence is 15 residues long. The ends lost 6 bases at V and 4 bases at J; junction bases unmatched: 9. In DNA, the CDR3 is TGTGCCAGCACCCTTACAGGGGGCTGGGCAGATACGCAGTATTTT. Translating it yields CASTLTGGWADTQYF.

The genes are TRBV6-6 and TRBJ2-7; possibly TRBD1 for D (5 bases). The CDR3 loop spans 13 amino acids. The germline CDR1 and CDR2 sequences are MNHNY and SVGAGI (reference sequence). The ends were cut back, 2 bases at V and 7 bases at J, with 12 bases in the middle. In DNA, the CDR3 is TGTGCCAGCAGTTACATATCAGGGAAGGAGCAGTACGTC. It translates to CASSYISGKEQYV.

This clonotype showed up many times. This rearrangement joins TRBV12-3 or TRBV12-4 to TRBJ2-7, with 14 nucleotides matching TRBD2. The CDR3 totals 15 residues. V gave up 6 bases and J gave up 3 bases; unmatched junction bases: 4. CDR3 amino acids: CASSRGTSGGYEQYF. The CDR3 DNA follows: TGTGCCAGCAGCCGAGGGACTAGCGGGGGCTACGAGCAGTACTTC.

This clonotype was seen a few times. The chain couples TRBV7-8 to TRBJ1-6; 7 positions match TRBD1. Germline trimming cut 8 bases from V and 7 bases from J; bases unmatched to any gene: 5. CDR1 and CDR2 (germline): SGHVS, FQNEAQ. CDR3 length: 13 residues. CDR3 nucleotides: TGTGCCAGCCTGGCACAGGGGAATTCACCCCTCCACTTT. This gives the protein CASLAQGNSPLHF.

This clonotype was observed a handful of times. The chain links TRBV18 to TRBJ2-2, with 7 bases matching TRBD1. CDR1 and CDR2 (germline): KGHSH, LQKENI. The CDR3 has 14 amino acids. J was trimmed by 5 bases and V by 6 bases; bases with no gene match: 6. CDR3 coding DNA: TGTGCCAGCTCGGAGACAGGGCTTACCGGGGAGCTGTTTTTT. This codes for CASSETGLTGELFF.

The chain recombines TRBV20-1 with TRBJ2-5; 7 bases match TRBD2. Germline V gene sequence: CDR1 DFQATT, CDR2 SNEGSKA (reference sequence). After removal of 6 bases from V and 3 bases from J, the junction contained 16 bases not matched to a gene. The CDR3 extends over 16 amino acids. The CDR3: CSAQELGGGLKETQYF. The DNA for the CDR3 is TGCAGTGCCCAAGAGTTGGGCGGGGGTTTAAAAGAGACCCAGTACTTC.

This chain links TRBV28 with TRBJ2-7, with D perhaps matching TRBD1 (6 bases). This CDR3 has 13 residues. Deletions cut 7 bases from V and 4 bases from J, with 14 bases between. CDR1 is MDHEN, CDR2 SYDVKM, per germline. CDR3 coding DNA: TGTGCCAGCAAGGGGGACGGAGCTTACGAGCAGTACGTC. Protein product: CASKGDGAYEQYV.

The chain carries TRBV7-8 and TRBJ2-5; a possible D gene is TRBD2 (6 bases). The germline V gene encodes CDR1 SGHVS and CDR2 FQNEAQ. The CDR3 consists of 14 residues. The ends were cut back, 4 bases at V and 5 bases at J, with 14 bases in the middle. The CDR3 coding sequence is TGTGCCAGCAGCTGGGGGGACCTGCGGGAGACCCAGTACTTC. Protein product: CASSWGDLRETQYF.

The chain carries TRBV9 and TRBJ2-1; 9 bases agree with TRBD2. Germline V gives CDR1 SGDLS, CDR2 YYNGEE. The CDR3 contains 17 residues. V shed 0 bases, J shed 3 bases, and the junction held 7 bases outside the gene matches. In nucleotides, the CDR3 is TGTGCCAGCAGCGTAGCAGCGGGGGGTCTGGTCTACAATGAGCAGTTCTTC. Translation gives CASSVAAGGLVYNEQFF.

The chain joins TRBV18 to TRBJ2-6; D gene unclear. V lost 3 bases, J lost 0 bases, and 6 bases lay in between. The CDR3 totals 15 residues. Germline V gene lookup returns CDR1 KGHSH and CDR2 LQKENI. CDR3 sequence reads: CASSPGYSGANVLTF. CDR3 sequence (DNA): TGTGCCAGCTCACCTGGATACTCTGGGGCCAACGTCCTGACTTTC.

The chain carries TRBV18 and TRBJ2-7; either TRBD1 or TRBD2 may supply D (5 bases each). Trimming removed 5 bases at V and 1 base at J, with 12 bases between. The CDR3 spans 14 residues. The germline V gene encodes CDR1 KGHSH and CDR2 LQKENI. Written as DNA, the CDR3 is TGTGCCAGCTCATCCGGGGCGGCTTCCTACGAGCAGTACGTC. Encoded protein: CASSSGAASYEQYV.

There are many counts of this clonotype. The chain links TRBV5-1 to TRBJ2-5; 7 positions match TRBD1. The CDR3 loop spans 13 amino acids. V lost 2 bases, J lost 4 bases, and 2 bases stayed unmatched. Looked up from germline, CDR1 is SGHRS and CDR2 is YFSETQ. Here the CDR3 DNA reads TGCGCCAGCAGCTTCCCAGGGGGAGAGACCCAGTACTTC. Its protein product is CASSFPGGETQYF.

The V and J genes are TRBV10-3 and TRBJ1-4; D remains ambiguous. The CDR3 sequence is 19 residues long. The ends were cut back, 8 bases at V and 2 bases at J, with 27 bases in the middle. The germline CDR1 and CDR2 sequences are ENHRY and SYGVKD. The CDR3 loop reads CAIEEVEPPRGSTNEKLFF. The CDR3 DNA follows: TGTGCCATCGAGGAGGTGGAGCCGCCGCGGGGTAGTACTAATGAAAAACTGTTTTTT.

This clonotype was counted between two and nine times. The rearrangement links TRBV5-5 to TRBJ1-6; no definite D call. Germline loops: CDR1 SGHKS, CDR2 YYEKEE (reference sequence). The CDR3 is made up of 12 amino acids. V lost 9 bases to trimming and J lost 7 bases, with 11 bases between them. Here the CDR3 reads CATGGGNSPLHF. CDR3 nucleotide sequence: TGTGCCACAGGAGGCGGGAATTCACCCCTCCACTTT.

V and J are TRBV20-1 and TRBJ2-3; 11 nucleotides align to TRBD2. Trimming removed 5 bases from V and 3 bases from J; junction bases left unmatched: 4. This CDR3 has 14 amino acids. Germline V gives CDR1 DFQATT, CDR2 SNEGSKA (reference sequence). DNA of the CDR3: TGCAGTGCTCAAACTAGCGGGGGTACAGATACGCAGTATTTT. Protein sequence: CSAQTSGGTDTQYF.

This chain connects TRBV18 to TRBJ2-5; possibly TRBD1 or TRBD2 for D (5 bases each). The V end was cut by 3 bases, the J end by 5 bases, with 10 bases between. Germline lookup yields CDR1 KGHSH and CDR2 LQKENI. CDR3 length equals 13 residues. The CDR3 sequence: CASSPGRDETQYF. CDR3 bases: TGTGCCAGCTCACCGGGACGGGACGAGACCCAGTACTTC.

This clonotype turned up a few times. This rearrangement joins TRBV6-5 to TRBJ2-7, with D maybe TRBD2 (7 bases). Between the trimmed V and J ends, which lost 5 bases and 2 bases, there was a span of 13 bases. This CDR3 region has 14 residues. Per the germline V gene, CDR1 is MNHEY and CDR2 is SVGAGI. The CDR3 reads CASSRGGPTYEQYF. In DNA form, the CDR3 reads TGTGCCAGCAGTAGGGGGGGGCCGACCTACGAGCAGTACTTC.

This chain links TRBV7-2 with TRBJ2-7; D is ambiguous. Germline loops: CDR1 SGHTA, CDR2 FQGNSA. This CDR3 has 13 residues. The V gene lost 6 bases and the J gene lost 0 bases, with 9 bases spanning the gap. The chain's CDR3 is CASRPVPSYEQYF. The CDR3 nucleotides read TGTGCCAGCAGACCTGTCCCCTCCTACGAGCAGTACTTC. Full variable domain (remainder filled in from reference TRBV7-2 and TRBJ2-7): GAGVSQSPSNKVTEKGKDVELRCDPISGHTALYWYRQSLGQGLEFLIYFQGNSAPDKSGLPSDRFSAERTGGSVSTLTIQRTQQEDSAVYLCASRPVPSYEQYFGPGTRLTVT.

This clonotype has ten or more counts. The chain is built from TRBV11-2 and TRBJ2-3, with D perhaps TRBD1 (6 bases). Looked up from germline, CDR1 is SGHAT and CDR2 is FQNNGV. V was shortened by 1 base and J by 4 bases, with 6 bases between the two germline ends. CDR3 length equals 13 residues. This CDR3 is CASSLAGADTQYF. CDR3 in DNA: TGTGCCAGCAGCTTAGCAGGGGCAGATACGCAGTATTTT.

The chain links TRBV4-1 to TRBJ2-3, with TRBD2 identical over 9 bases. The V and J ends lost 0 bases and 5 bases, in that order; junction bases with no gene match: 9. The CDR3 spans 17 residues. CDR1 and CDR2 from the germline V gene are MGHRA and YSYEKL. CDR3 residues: CASSQDSAGGARDTQYF. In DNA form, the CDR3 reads TGCGCCAGCAGCCAAGATTCTGCGGGGGGGGCGAGAGATACGCAGTATTTT.

In nucleotides, the CDR3 is TGCGCCAGCCCAGGAACCACCGGGGAGCTGTTTTTT. Protein: CASPGTTGELFF. This sequence joins TRBV5-1 and TRBJ2-2, with D unclear. Looked up from germline, CDR1 is SGHRS and CDR2 is YFSETQ. This CDR3 comprises 12 residues. V dropped 7 bases and J dropped 4 bases, with 8 bases sitting between them.

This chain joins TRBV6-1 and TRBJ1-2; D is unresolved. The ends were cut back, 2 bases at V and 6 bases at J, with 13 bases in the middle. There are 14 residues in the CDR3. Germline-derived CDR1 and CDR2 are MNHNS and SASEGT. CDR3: CASSELRPEDGYTF. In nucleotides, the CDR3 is TGTGCCAGCAGTGAATTAAGGCCAGAAGATGGCTACACCTTC.

CDR3 loop: CASSPHPQGEQFF. CDR3 bases: TGTGCCAGCTCACCACACCCGCAAGGGGAGCAGTTCTTC. The chain uses TRBV18 and TRBJ2-1; D not resolved. CDR1 and CDR2 from the germline V gene are KGHSH and LQKENI. V was trimmed by 1 base and J by 10 bases, leaving 11 bases between them. This CDR3 is 13 amino acids long.

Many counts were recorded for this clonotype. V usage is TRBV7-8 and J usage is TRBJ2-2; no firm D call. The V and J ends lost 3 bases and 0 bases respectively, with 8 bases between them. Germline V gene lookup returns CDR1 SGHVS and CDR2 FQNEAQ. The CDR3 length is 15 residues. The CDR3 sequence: CASSFPVTNTGELFF. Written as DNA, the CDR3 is TGTGCCAGCAGCTTTCCTGTTACGAACACCGGGGAGCTGTTTTTT.

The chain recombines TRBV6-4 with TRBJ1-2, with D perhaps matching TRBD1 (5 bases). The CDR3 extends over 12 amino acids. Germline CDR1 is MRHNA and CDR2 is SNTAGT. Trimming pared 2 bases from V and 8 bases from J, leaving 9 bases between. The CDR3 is CASSDMGVGYTF. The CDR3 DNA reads TGTGCCAGCAGTGACATGGGGGTAGGCTACACCTTC.

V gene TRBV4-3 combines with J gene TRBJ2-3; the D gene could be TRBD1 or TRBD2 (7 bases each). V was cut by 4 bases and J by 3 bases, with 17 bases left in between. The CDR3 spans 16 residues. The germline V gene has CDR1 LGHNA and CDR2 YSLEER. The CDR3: CASSLGEGAKTDTQYF. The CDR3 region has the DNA TGCGCCAGCAGCCTAGGGGAGGGGGCGAAAACAGATACGCAGTATTTT.

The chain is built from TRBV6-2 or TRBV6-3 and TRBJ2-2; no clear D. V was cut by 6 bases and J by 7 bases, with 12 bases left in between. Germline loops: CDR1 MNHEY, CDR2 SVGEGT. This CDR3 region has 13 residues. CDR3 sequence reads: CASRAPRLGELFF. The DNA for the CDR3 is TGTGCCAGCAGAGCCCCGCGGCTCGGGGAGCTGTTTTTT.

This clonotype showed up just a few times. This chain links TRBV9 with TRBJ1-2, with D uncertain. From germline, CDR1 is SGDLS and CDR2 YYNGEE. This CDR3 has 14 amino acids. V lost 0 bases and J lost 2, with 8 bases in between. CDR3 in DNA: TGTGCCAGCAGCGTAGGTGGCACCAACTATGGCTACACCTTC. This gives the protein CASSVGGTNYGYTF.